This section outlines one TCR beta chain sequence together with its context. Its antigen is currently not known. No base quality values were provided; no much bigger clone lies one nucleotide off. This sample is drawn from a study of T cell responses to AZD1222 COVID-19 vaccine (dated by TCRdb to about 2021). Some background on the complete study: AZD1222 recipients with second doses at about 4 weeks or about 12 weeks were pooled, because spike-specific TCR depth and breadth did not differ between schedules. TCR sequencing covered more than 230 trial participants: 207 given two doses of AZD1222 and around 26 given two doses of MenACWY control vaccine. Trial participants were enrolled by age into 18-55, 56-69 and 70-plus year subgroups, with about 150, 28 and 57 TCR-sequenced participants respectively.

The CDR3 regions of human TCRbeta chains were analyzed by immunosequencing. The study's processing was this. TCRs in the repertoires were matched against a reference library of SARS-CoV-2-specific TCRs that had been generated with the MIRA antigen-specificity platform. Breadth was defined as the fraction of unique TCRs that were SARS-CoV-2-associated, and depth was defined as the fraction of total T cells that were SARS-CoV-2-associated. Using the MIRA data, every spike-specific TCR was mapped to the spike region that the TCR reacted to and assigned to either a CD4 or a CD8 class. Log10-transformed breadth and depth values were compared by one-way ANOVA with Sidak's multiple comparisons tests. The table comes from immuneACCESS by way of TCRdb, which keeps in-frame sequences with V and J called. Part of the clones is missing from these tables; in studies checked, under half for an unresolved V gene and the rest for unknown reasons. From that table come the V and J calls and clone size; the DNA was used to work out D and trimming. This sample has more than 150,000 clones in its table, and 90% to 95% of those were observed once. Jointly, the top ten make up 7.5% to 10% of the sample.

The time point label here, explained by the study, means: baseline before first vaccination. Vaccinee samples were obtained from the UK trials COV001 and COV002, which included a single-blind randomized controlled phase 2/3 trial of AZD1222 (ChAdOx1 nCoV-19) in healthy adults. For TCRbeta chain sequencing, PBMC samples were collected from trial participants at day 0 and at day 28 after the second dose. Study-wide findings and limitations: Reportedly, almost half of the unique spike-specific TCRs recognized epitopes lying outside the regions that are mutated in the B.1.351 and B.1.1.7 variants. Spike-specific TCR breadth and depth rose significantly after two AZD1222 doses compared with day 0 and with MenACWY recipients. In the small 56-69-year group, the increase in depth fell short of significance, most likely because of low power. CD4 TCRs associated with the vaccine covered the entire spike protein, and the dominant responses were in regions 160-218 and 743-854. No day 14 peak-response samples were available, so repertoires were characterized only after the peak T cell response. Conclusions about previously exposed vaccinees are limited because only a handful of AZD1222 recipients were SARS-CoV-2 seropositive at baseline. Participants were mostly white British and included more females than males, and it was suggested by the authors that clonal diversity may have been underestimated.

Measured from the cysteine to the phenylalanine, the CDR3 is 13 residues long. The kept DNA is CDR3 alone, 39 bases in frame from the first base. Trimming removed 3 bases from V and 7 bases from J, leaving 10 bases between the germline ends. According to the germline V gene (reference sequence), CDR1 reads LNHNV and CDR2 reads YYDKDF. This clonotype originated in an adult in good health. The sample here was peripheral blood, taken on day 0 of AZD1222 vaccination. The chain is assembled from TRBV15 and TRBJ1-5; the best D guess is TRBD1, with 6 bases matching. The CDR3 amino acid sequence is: CATSRGAQQPQHF. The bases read TGTGCCACCAGCAGGGGGGCGCAGCAGCCCCAGCATTTT.